Listed here are 19 T cell receptor beta chains from one sample, sequenced in a study of control samples from healthy donors and cancer patients. This table comes from immunoSEQ multiplex PCR, and its TCRdb copy is limited to in-frame clones, with some not included. The table lists roughly 6,900 clones, approximately 86% of them singletons. The sequencing input was PBMCs. These receptors all come from a man between 65 and 85 years old with lung cancer.

CDR3 amino acids: CASSDFTEQYF. The DNA of the CDR3 is TGCGCCAGCAGCGACTTCACAGAGCAGTACTTC. The rearrangement joins TRBV5-1 to TRBJ2-7; unclear D gene. Germline-derived CDR1 and CDR2 are SGHRS and YFSETQ. Trimming took off 4 bases at V and 7 bases at J, with 9 bases between the two ends. The CDR3 contains 11 residues.

This chain links TRBV7-9 with TRBJ1-1, with D uncertain. This CDR3 has 13 residues. Trimming took 3 bases from V and 4 from J, leaving 9 bases between them. Germline CDR1 SEHNR, CDR2 FQNEAQ (reference sequence). The DNA of the CDR3 is TGTGCCAGCAGCTTCGGGGAGGGCACTGAAGCTTTCTTT. It specifies CASSFGEGTEAFF. Complete variable domain (other parts from reference TRBV7-9 and TRBJ1-1): DTGVSQNPRHKITKRGQNVTFRCDPISEHNRLYWYRQTLGQGPEFLTYFQNEAQLEKSRLLSDRFSAERPKGSFSTLEIQRTEQGDSAMYLCASSFGEGTEAFFGQGTRLTVV.

The V and J genes are TRBV6-5 and TRBJ2-7; 7 nucleotides align to TRBD1. The germline CDR1 and CDR2 sequences are MNHEY and SVGAGI. V was clipped by 5 bases and J by 3 bases; unmatched bases: 1. CDR3 length: 12 residues. CDR3 region: CASSRQGYEQYF. DNA of the CDR3: TGTGCCAGCAGTAGACAGGGCTACGAGCAGTACTTC.

This clone was found a few times. The germline gene is not matched at one end of the junction; a read error may be the cause. The CDR3 sequence is CASSLTPNRAQAF. CDR3 sequence (DNA): TGTGCCAGCAGTTTGACCCCGAACAGGGCTCAGGCCTTC. The J gene is TRBJ1-2, the V gene TRBV27; D may be TRBD1 (6 bases). Germline V lookup: CDR1 MNHEY, CDR2 SMNVEV (reference sequence). This CDR3 has 13 residues.

J is TRBJ1-5 and V is TRBV27; the D gene is possibly TRBD1 (6 bases). Germline V gene data show CDR1 as MNHEY and CDR2 as SMNVEV (reference sequence). The CDR3 is 14 amino acids. Trimming stripped 8 bases from V and 1 base from J, with 12 bases between. The CDR3 sequence is CASSQGRSNQPQHF. The DNA of the CDR3 is TGTGCCAGCTCACAGGGAAGGAGCAATCAGCCCCAGCATTTT.

Here the CDR3 DNA reads TGTGCCTCCAGGGGGAATGGAAACACCATATATTTT. Translated, it gives CASRGNGNTIYF. V usage is TRBV30 and J usage is TRBJ1-3; 7 nucleotides align to TRBD1. The CDR3 has 12 residues. CDR1 GTSNPN and CDR2 SVGIG come from the germline V gene (reference sequence). The V and J ends lost 7 bases and 3 bases, in that order; junction bases with no gene match: 3.

This chain uses TRBV19 with TRBJ1-1; 9 positions match TRBD1. Germline trimming cut 6 bases from V and 3 bases from J; bases unmatched to any gene: 5. Germline CDR1 and CDR2: LNHDA and SQIVND (reference sequence). CDR3 length: 14 amino acids. The CDR3 sequence: CASSRTGGYTEAFF. The CDR3 nucleotides read TGTGCCAGTAGCCGAACAGGGGGCTACACTGAAGCTTTCTTT.

A few counts support this clone. The V and J genes are TRBV2 and TRBJ1-4, with TRBD1 as a possible D gene (6 bases). Trimming pared 5 bases from V and 4 bases from J, leaving 11 bases between. CDR3 length: 14 residues. Germline V lookup: CDR1 SNHLY, CDR2 FYNNEI. CDR3 sequence reads: CASSRQENNEKLFF. The CDR3 DNA reads TGTGCCAGCAGTAGACAGGAGAATAATGAAAAACTGTTTTTT. Combining the CDR3 with reference TRBV2 and TRBJ1-4 gives the whole variable domain EPEVTQTPSHQVTQMGQEVILRCVPISNHLYFYWYRQILGQKVEFLVSFYNNEISEKSEIFDDQFSVERPDGSNFTLKIRSTKLEDSAMYFCASSRQENNEKLFFGSGTQLSVL.

This chain links TRBV7-8 with TRBJ2-4; a weak D match, TRBD1 (5 bases). Germline V gene data show CDR1 as SGHVS and CDR2 as FQNEAQ. Trimming shortened V by 5 bases and J by 10 bases, and 15 bases separated the two germline ends. This CDR3 contains 13 residues. CDR3 in amino acids: CASSPTTERIQYF. In DNA form, the CDR3 reads TGTGCCAGCAGCCCGACGACAGAGAGGATTCAGTACTTC.

This sequence joins TRBV3-1 (or the pseudogene TRBV3-2) and TRBJ1-3; D is unclear. The CDR3 contains 15 residues. V was cut by 3 bases and J by 0 bases, with 9 bases left in between. Looked up from germline, CDR1 is LGHDT and CDR2 is YNNKEL (reference sequence). The CDR3 DNA is TGTGCCAGCAGCCATTTGGGGAGCTCTGGAAACACCATATATTTT. The encoded protein is CASSHLGSSGNTIYF.

The chain employs TRBV29-1 and TRBJ1-4; D gene unclear. CDR1 is SQVTM, CDR2 ANQGSEA, per germline. Trimming stripped 5 bases from V and 4 bases from J, with 5 bases between. The length of the CDR3 is 11 residues. CDR3 coding DNA: TGCAGCGTTAAGGTTAATGAAAAACTGTTTTTT. It encodes CSVKVNEKLFF.

V is TRBV5-1 and J is TRBJ2-3, with 11 bases that match TRBD2. The CDR3 totals 15 residues. V shed 4 bases and J 0 bases; nucleotides not matched to a gene: 1. Germline loops: CDR1 SGHRS, CDR2 YFSETQ. As DNA, the CDR3 is TGCGCCAGCAGCCGACTAGCGGGAAGCACAGATACGCAGTATTTT. Residues: CASSRLAGSTDTQYF. The full variable domain, completed using reference TRBV5-1 and TRBJ2-3, is KAGVTQTPRYLIKTRGQQVTLSCSPISGHRSVSWYQQTPGQGLQFLFEYFSETQRNKGNFPGRFSGRQFSNSRSEMNVSTLELGDSALYLCASSRLAGSTDTQYFGPGTRLTVL.

The CDR3 DNA is TGTGCCAGCAGCCAAGATAGGGACAAAATAAACTATGGCTACACCTTC. It translates to CASSQDRDKINYGYTF. The chain employs TRBV4-2 and TRBJ1-2; possible D gene TRBD1, 6 bases. Deletions cut 0 bases from V and 2 bases from J, with 13 bases between. Per germline, CDR1 LGHNA and CDR2 YNFKEQ. This CDR3 has 16 residues.

The CDR3: CASSLRTSNDEQYF. CDR3 nucleotides: TGCGCCAGCAGCCTCCGGACTAGCAACGACGAGCAGTACTTC. V gene TRBV5-1 combines with J gene TRBJ2-7; 8 nucleotides line up with TRBD2. Germline V lookup: CDR1 SGHRS, CDR2 YFSETQ. This CDR3 region has 14 residues. V was pared by 4 bases and J by 5 bases, with 8 bases of the junction left unmatched.

The rearrangement links TRBV9 to TRBJ1-3; D is unclear. Per germline, CDR1 SGDLS and CDR2 YYNGEE. The CDR3 consists of 15 residues. With 2 bases removed from V and 4 bases from J, the gap between germline ends came to 13 bases. DNA for the CDR3: TGTGCCAGCAGCGTTAGCCATACGGGGGGAAACACCATATATTTT. The encoded protein is CASSVSHTGGNTIYF.

Within the sample, this clone is large. The chain carries TRBV15 and TRBJ2-5; 7 positions agree with TRBD2. This CDR3 has 13 amino acids. From germline, CDR1 is LNHNV and CDR2 YYDKDF (reference sequence). V dropped 2 bases and J dropped 5; count of bases not matched to a gene: 2. CDR3 sequence reads: CATSRIAGETQYF. Here the CDR3 DNA reads TGTGCCACCAGCAGAATAGCGGGTGAGACCCAGTACTTC.

The genes are TRBV10-2 and TRBJ1-2; D unresolved. Trimming cost V 0 bases and J 4 bases, with 9 bases left between them. The germline V gene has CDR1 WSHSY and CDR2 SAAADI. The CDR3 is made up of 14 amino acids. CDR3 nucleotides: TGCGCCAGCAGTGAGTCGACTAACGTCTATGGCTACACCTTC. This codes for CASSESTNVYGYTF.

The chain is built from TRBV2 and TRBJ1-5, with 10 bases fitting TRBD1. Germline V gives CDR1 SNHLY, CDR2 FYNNEI. Trimming at V came to 7 bases and at J to 4 bases, leaving 4 bases not matched to a gene. The length of the CDR3 is 14 residues. The CDR3 loop reads CASNTGQGNQPQHF. The DNA of the CDR3 is TGTGCCAGCAACACGGGACAGGGGAATCAGCCCCAGCATTTT.

The chain couples TRBV6-5 to TRBJ2-1, with 13 bases identical to TRBD2. CDR1 is MNHEY, CDR2 SVGAGI, per germline. With 2 bases clipped from V and 6 bases from J, the junction kept 4 bases outside the gene matches. This CDR3 region has 16 residues. For the CDR3, the DNA is TGTGCCAGCAGTTACGGTACTAGCGGGAGGGCCAATGAGCAGTTCTTC. Protein product: CASSYGTSGRANEQFF.